The clone carrying this TCR beta chain was detected only a few times. Time point denoted: blood at routine non-recurrence follow-up after resection. The input material, whole RNA from tumor, nontumor lung or frozen PBMC, was sequenced unsorted. Germline CDR1 KGHDR, CDR2 SFDVKD. The CDR3 is 16 residues long. V was pared by 4 bases and J by 5 bases, with 10 bases of the junction left unmatched. The data were obtained in a study of spatial heterogeneity in lung cancer. TCRdb ran MiXCR on the 5' RACE reads and lists one entry per CDR3 protein. The data hold around 110,000 distinct CDR3 sequences, with 12% observed a single time.

The source was PBMCs, collected at follow-up. The sequence was obtained from a male donor with early-stage non-small cell lung cancer. The V call is TRBV24-1, the J call TRBJ2-3, with 8 bases aligning to TRBD2. This CDR3 reads CATSEPRGAQRDTQYF. The CDR3 DNA reads TGTGCCACCAGTGAGCCGCGGGGGGCGCAAAGAGATACGCAGTATTTT.